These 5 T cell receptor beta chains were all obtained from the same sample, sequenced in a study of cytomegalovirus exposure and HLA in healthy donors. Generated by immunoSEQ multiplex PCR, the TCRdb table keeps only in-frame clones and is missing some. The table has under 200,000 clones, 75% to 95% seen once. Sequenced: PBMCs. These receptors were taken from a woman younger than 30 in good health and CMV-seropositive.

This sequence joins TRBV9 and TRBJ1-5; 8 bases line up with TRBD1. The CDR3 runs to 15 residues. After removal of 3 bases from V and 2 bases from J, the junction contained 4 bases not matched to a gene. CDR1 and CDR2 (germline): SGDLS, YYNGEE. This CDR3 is CASSDGQGGNQPQHF. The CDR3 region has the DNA TGTGCCAGCAGCGACGGACAGGGCGGCAATCAGCCCCAGCATTTT. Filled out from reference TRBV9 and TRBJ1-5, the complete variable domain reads DSGVTQTPKHLITATGQRVTLRCSPRSGDLSVYWYQQSLDQGLQFLIQYYNGEERAKGNILERFSAQQFPDLHSELNLSSLELGDSALYFCASSDGQGGNQPQHFGDGTRLSIL.

The CDR3 region has the DNA TGTGCCAGTAGATCAGGGACAGCACAGAACACTGAAGCTTTCTTT. This gives the protein CASRSGTAQNTEAFF. V gene TRBV19 combines with J gene TRBJ1-1; 7 nucleotides agree with TRBD1. This CDR3 comprises 15 residues. V was clipped by 6 bases and J by 1 base; unmatched bases: 8. Looked up from germline, CDR1 is LNHDA and CDR2 is SQIVND (reference sequence).

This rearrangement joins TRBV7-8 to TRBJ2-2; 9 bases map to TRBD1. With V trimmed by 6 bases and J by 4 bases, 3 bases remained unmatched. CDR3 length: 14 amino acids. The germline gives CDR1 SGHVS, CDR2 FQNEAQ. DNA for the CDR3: TGTGCCAGCAGGCGACAGGGGGGCACCGGGGAGCTGTTTTTT. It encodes CASRRQGGTGELFF.

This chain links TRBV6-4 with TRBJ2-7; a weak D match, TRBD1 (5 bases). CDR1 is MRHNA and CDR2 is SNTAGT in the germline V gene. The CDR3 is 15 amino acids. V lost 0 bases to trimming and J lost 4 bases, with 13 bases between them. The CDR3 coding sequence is TGTGCCAGCAGTGACTCGAACCAGGGCCCTTACGAGCAGTACTTC. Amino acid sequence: CASSDSNQGPYEQYF.

CDR3 protein: CSVEDRVSTEAFF. The CDR3 coding sequence is TGCAGCGTTGAAGACAGGGTCAGCACTGAAGCTTTCTTT. This chain connects TRBV29-1 to TRBJ1-1; D perhaps matches TRBD1 (5 bases). The CDR3 length is 13 residues. Germline CDR1 and CDR2: SQVTM and ANQGSEA. Trimming left V 0 bases short and J 4 bases short, with 9 bases between.